A single sample is the source of the 21 T cell receptor beta chains below, sequenced in a study of blood T cell repertoires in COVID-19. Sequenced by immunoSEQ multiplex PCR; TCRdb stores in-frame clones only, minus some. The repertoire has around 200,000 clones, just under 90% of them found once; the top ten carry approximately 1.1%. The sequencing input was PBMCs or T cells enriched from blood (not recorded which). These receptors came from a man aged 25-45 years who had recovered from COVID-19.

V gene TRBV10-3 combines with J gene TRBJ2-7; D is possibly TRBD1 (6 bases). Deletions cut 2 bases from V and 0 bases from J, with 20 bases between. The CDR3 length is 18 residues. Germline loops: CDR1 ENHRY, CDR2 SYGVKD. The CDR3 DNA is TGTGCCATCAGTGAGACCCCTTCCAGGGGAAAAAGCTCCTACGAGCAGTACTTC. Protein sequence: CAISETPSRGKSSYEQYF.

The chain recombines TRBV9 with TRBJ2-2; TRBD1 matches at 7 bases. The CDR3 covers 14 residues. The germline gives CDR1 SGDLS, CDR2 YYNGEE. V was clipped by 3 bases and J by 4 bases; unmatched bases: 3. CDR3 in DNA: TGTGCCAGCAGCGGACAGGGTCCCACCGGGGAGCTGTTTTTT. Its protein is CASSGQGPTGELFF.

This chain uses TRBV7-2 with TRBJ2-1, with 10 nucleotides matching TRBD2. The junction had 8 bases not matched to a gene; V was cut back by 4 bases and J by 5 bases. This CDR3 spans 16 amino acids. Germline CDR1 is SGHTA and CDR2 is FQGNSA. CDR3 sequence: CASSSIAGGEDNEQFF. CDR3 bases: TGTGCCAGCAGCTCCATAGCGGGAGGAGAGGACAATGAGCAGTTCTTC.

This chain joins TRBV18 and TRBJ2-4; 13 bases line up with TRBD2. This CDR3 is built from 16 residues. Unmatched junction bases numbered 3, after V lost 2 bases and J lost 5 bases. In germline, CDR1 is KGHSH, CDR2 LQKENI. The CDR3 region is CASSPTSGGGENIQYF. The CDR3 bases are TGTGCCAGCTCACCAACTAGCGGGGGGGGTGAAAACATTCAGTACTTC. Looking up the rest from reference TRBV18 and TRBJ2-4 gives the full variable domain: NAGVMQNPRHLVRRRGQEARLRCSPMKGHSHVYWYRQLPEEGLKFMVYLQKENIIDESGMPKERFSAEFPKEGPSILRIQQVVRGDSAAYFCASSPTSGGGENIQYFGAGTRLSVL.

The chain links TRBV19 to TRBJ1-1; 7 bases map to TRBD1. The CDR3 consists of 15 residues. V lost 3 bases to trimming and J lost 1 base; unmatched junction nucleotides: 5. Germline CDR1 and CDR2: LNHDA and SQIVND (reference sequence). CDR3 sequence reads: CASSIEAGGNTEAFF. DNA of the CDR3: TGTGCCAGTAGTATTGAAGCAGGGGGGAACACTGAAGCTTTCTTT.

This sequence joins TRBV4-3 and TRBJ2-7, with 9 bases aligning to TRBD1. The CDR3 has 15 amino acids. Germline V lookup: CDR1 LGHNA, CDR2 YSLEER. The trim removed 2 bases at V and 4 bases at J, leaving 6 bases unmatched. CDR3 DNA sequence: TGCGCCAGCAGCCAACCGGACAGGGGTCTGTACGAGCAGTACTTC. Its translation: CASSQPDRGLYEQYF.

The chain combines TRBV6-5 with TRBJ2-1; a weak D match, TRBD2 (6 bases). The CDR3 runs 15 residues. The germline CDR1 and CDR2 sequences are MNHEY and SVGAGI. The V gene lost 5 bases and the J gene lost 4 bases, with 15 bases spanning the gap. Written as DNA, the CDR3 is TGTGCCAGCAGTAGGACCGGGACTCAGTACAATGAGCAGTTCTTC. Encoded protein: CASSRTGTQYNEQFF.

This chain uses TRBV7-9 with TRBJ2-5, with TRBD1 matching over 7 bases. This CDR3 has 16 amino acids. The germline gives CDR1 SEHNR, CDR2 FQNEAQ (reference sequence). V shed 5 bases, J shed 4 bases, and the junction held 13 bases outside the gene matches. The chain's CDR3 is CASSPYLDRVGETQYF. The CDR3 DNA follows: TGTGCCAGCAGCCCTTATCTAGACAGGGTGGGAGAGACCCAGTACTTC. The full variable domain, rest sourced from reference TRBV7-9 and TRBJ2-5, is DTGVSQNPRHKITKRGQNVTFRCDPISEHNRLYWYRQTLGQGPEFLTYFQNEAQLEKSRLLSDRFSAERPKGSFSTLEIQRTEQGDSAMYLCASSPYLDRVGETQYFGPGTRLLVL.

The gene calls are TRBV28 and TRBJ2-2; 11 bases align to TRBD2. Germline assignment: CDR1 MDHEN and CDR2 SYDVKM. The CDR3 has 17 amino acids. V was pared by 6 bases and J by 5 bases, with 11 bases of the junction left unmatched. The CDR3 bases are TGTGCCAGCAGCACGGGACTAGCGGAGCGGAGGACCGGGGAGCTGTTTTTT. Its translation is CASSTGLAERRTGELFF. Full variable domain (outside the CDR3, taken from reference TRBV28 and TRBJ2-2): DVKVTQSSRYLVKRTGEKVFLECVQDMDHENMFWYRQDPGLGLRLIYFSYDVKMKEKGDIPEGYSVSREKKERFSLILESASTNQTSMYLCASSTGLAERRTGELFFGEGSRLTVL.

V gene TRBV19 combines with J gene TRBJ1-5; D unresolved. Germline lookup yields CDR1 LNHDA and CDR2 SQIVND (reference sequence). The CDR3 sequence is 12 residues long. The V end lost 3 bases, the J end lost 9 bases, and 9 bases lay between the germline ends. This CDR3 reads CASSIGEPPQHF. CDR3 DNA: TGTGCCAGTAGTATCGGGGAGCCGCCCCAGCATTTT.

The V call is TRBV30, the J call TRBJ2-1, with 10 positions matching TRBD1. V lost 7 bases to trimming and J lost 2 bases; unmatched junction nucleotides: 5. The CDR3 runs 14 residues. Germline-derived CDR1 and CDR2 are GTSNPN and SVGIG (reference sequence). CDR3 region: CAFPGQGPYNEQFF. CDR3 DNA: TGTGCCTTTCCGGGACAGGGGCCCTACAATGAGCAGTTCTTC.

This chain uses TRBV11-2 with TRBJ1-2, with TRBD1 matching over 7 bases. The CDR3 has 14 amino acids. V lost 5 bases to trimming and J lost 8 bases; unmatched junction nucleotides: 11. Germline CDR1 SGHAT, CDR2 FQNNGV. CDR3 loop: CASSRSGGLWGYTF. DNA for the CDR3: TGTGCCAGCAGCCGCTCAGGGGGTTTGTGGGGCTACACCTTC.

The V and J genes are TRBV19 and TRBJ2-1; TRBD2 matches at 9 bases. V was pared by 7 bases and J by 0 bases, with 10 bases of the junction left unmatched. CDR1 and CDR2 (germline): LNHDA, SQIVND (reference sequence). The CDR3 sequence is 17 residues long. Written as DNA, the CDR3 is TGTGCCAGTACTCCAGCGGGGGGCATTATCTCCTACAATGAGCAGTTCTTC. Amino acids: CASTPAGGIISYNEQFF. Full variable domain (outside the CDR3, taken from reference TRBV19 and TRBJ2-1): DGGITQSPKYLFRKEGQNVTLSCEQNLNHDAMYWYRQDPGQGLRLIYYSQIVNDFQKGDIAEGYSVSREKKESFPLTVTSAQKNPTAFYLCASTPAGGIISYNEQFFGPGTRLTVL.

The chain has TRBV19 and TRBJ2-1, with 7 bases that match TRBD1. The CDR3 length is 17 residues. The V gene end was trimmed by 1 base and the J gene end by 0 bases; junction bases not matched to a gene: 6. From germline, CDR1 is LNHDA and CDR2 SQIVND (reference sequence). The CDR3 reads CASSIGGQASSYNEQFF. The DNA of the CDR3 is TGTGCCAGTAGTATAGGCGGACAGGCGAGCTCCTACAATGAGCAGTTCTTC.

The rearrangement joins TRBV5-4 to TRBJ1-1, with 10 bases matching TRBD1. Germline V gene lookup returns CDR1 SGHNT and CDR2 YYREEE (reference sequence). The CDR3 extends over 16 amino acids. V lost 3 bases and J lost 4; bases outside the gene matches: 9. Written as DNA, the CDR3 is TGTGCCAGCAGCTCCCCCCGGGACAGGGGTATCACTGAAGCTTTCTTT. Its translation: CASSSPRDRGITEAFF.

The rearrangement joins TRBV5-1 to TRBJ2-1, with D hard to call. Trimming removed 0 bases at V and 5 bases at J, with 9 bases between. Germline V gene lookup returns CDR1 SGHRS and CDR2 YFSETQ. The CDR3 extends over 14 amino acids. This chain's CDR3 is CASSLGSPNNEQFF. Written as DNA, the CDR3 is TGCGCCAGCAGCTTGGGGAGCCCCAACAATGAGCAGTTCTTC.

The V call is TRBV11-2, the J call TRBJ2-3; no clear D. CDR3 length: 15 residues. Germline V gives CDR1 SGHAT, CDR2 FQNNGV. V was pared by 1 base and J by 4 bases, with 12 bases between. The CDR3: CASSLGPGVADTQYF. Written as DNA, the CDR3 is TGTGCCAGCAGCTTAGGGCCTGGAGTCGCAGATACGCAGTATTTT.

This clone was recorded a few times. A junction boundary mismatches the germline segment, possibly from a read error. The chain joins TRBV19 to TRBJ1-1; TRBD1 is a possible D gene (6 bases). The CDR3 runs to 14 residues. In germline, CDR1 is LNHDA, CDR2 SQIVND (reference sequence). CDR3 sequence reads: CASSLETGNTEAFF. CDR3 nucleotide sequence: TGTGCCAGTAGTTTAGAGACAGGAAACACTGAAGCTTTCTTT.

The chain uses TRBV11-2 and TRBJ2-7; 10 bases fit TRBD1. Germline loops: CDR1 SGHAT, CDR2 FQNNGV. Trimming cost V 2 bases and J 5 bases; bases outside gene matches: 6. This CDR3 is built from 15 residues. DNA of the CDR3: TGTGCCAGCAGCTTACCCCGGACAGGGGGGGACGAGCAGTACTTC. This translates into CASSLPRTGGDEQYF.

J is TRBJ2-2 and V is TRBV7-8; TRBD2 aligns across 10 bases. J gave up 5 bases and V 5 bases, and 8 bases lay outside the gene matches. The CDR3 spans 16 residues. Germline CDR1 reads SGHVS; CDR2 reads FQNEAQ. The CDR3 region has the DNA TGTGCCAGCAGCCGCGATCTAGCGGGGGAGACCGGGGAGCTGTTTTTT. Its protein is CASSRDLAGETGELFF.

The V call is TRBV7-9, the J call TRBJ2-5, with 7 bases lining up with TRBD1. The junction had 14 bases not matched to a gene; V was cut back by 5 bases and J by 5 bases. Germline V gives CDR1 SEHNR, CDR2 FQNEAQ (reference sequence). The CDR3 is 16 amino acids. The CDR3 loop is CASSASRTGASETQYF. Here the CDR3 DNA reads TGTGCCAGCAGCGCCAGCAGAACAGGGGCTTCTGAGACCCAGTACTTC.